The source of this T cell receptor beta chain is a study of T cells in Graves' hyperthyroidism and ophthalmopathy. Amplification of TCR beta CDR3 regions was performed using RNA transcripts as template. HTBI primers were employed in a first-round RT-PCR of the TCR CDR3. Via MiXCR, TCRdb re-called the multiplex PCR reads, giving one row per CDR3 protein. The profile shows approximately 520,000 distinct CDR3 sequences, approximately 25% of them singletons. Germline V gene lookup returns CDR1 MNHNS and CDR2 SASEGT. The CDR3 sequence is 14 residues long. Trimming removed 6 bases from V and 5 bases from J; junction bases left unmatched: 8.

The material sequenced was blood. The clonotype originates from a woman under 40 with Graves' ophthalmopathy. This chain connects TRBV6-1 to TRBJ1-1, with 8 bases matching TRBD1. The CDR3 region has the DNA TGTGCCAGCAGCCGGGACAGGCTGAGGACTGAAGCTTTCTTT. It specifies CASSRDRLRTEAFF.